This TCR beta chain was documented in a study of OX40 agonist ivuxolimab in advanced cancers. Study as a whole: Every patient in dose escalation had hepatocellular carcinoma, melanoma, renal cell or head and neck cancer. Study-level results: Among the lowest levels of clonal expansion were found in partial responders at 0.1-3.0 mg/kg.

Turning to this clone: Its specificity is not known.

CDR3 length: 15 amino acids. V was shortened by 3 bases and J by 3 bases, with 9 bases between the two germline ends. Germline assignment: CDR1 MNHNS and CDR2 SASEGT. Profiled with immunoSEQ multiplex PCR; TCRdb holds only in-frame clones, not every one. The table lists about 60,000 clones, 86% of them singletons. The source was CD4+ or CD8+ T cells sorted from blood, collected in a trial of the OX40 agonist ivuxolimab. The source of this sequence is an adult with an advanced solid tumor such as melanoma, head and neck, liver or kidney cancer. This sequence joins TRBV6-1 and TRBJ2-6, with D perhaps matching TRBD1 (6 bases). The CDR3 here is CASSDYRDGANVLTF. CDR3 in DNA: TGTGCCAGCAGTGATTACAGGGATGGGGCCAACGTCCTGACTTTC.